This is a list of T cell receptor beta chains from one sample in a study of blood T cell repertoires in COVID-19. Libraries were prepared by immunoSEQ multiplex PCR; TCRdb keeps only in-frame clonotypes and omits some of them. Of about 150,000 clones in the sample, about 82% are singletons; the top ten hold around 6.5%. The material sequenced was PBMCs or T cells enriched from blood (not recorded which). These receptors were collected from a woman aged 40 to 55 who had recovered from COVID-19. CDR3s include the opening cysteine and the closing phenylalanine or tryptophan. Each record gives: J gene, clone size, D gene, V gene, CDR3 protein, CDR3 DNA. The D gene is left open where the match is weak. Size tells how often a clone was seen (once, few, many) or the class of an expanded clone, and some rows leave it out.

TRBJ2-3 | NA | TRBD2 | TRBV28 | CASSLWGAGDTDTQYF | TGTGCCAGCAGTTTATGGGGAGCGGGGGACACAGATACGCAGTATTTT
TRBJ2-2 | NA | NA | TRBV14 | CASSHFRNPGELFF | TGTGCCAGCAGCCATTTTAGAAATCCCGGGGAGCTGTTTTTT
TRBJ2-7 | NA | TRBD2 | TRBV4-1 | CASSQDRAPVGGSSYEQYF | TGCGCCAGCAGCCAAGATAGGGCCCCGGTGGGAGGGAGCTCCTACGAGCAGTACTTC
TRBJ2-7 | NA | TRBD1 | TRBV2 | CASKRDRDNEQYF | TGTGCCAGCAAACGGGACAGGGACAACGAGCAGTACTTC
TRBJ1-6 | NA | TRBD1 | TRBV6-5 | CASRPGQGPTPLHF | TGTGCCAGCAGACCCGGACAGGGGCCTACACCCCTCCACTTT
TRBJ1-1 | NA | TRBD1 | TRBV11-3 | CASSPRQGSEAFF | TGTGCCAGCAGCCCTCGACAGGGGTCTGAAGCTTTCTTT
TRBJ2-7 | NA | TRBD2 | TRBV12-5 | CASGLTTSGEFHEQYF | TGTGCTAGTGGTTTGACGACTAGCGGGGAATTCCACGAGCAGTACTTC
TRBJ2-1 | NA | TRBD2 | TRBV3-1/TRBV3-2 | CASSPRTSGGNEQFF | TGTGCCAGCAGTCCGCGTACTAGCGGGGGTAATGAGCAGTTCTTC
TRBJ1-2 | few | NA | TRBV3-1/TRBV3-2 | CASSQDRGYIGGYTF | TGTGCCAGCAGCCAAGACCGGGGGTATATAGGTGGCTACACCTTC
TRBJ2-1 | NA | TRBD1 | TRBV27 | CASHRGETYNEQFF | TGTGCCAGCCACAGGGGGGAGACCTACAATGAGCAGTTCTTC
TRBJ2-1 | NA | TRBD1 | TRBV19 | CASSIRGSLNNEQFF | TGTGCCAGTAGTATCAGGGGGAGCTTGAACAATGAGCAGTTCTTC
TRBJ2-1 | NA | NA | TRBV11-3 | CASSLDRASGNEQFF | TGTGCCAGCAGCTTAGACAGGGCTTCCGGCAATGAGCAGTTCTTC
TRBJ1-3 | NA | NA | TRBV18 | CASSPQGGVISGNTIYF | TGTGCCAGCTCACCCCAGGGAGGGGTGATATCGGGAAACACCATATATTTT
TRBJ1-3 | NA | TRBD1 | TRBV19 | CASSLPGTGGSTIYF | TGTGCCAGTAGTCTCCCCGGGACAGGTGGTTCCACCATATATTTT
TRBJ1-3 | NA | TRBD1 | TRBV5-4 | CASQTGSSGNTIYF | TGTGCCAGCCAGACAGGGAGCTCTGGAAACACCATATATTTT
TRBJ2-1 | few | TRBD2 | TRBV6-4 | CASSDQTSGSGNEQFF | TGTGCCAGCAGTGACCAAACTAGCGGGAGTGGGAATGAGCAGTTCTTC
TRBJ1-5 | few | TRBD1 | TRBV5-6 | CASSGGTGGGQPQHF | TGTGCCAGCAGCGGTGGGACAGGGGGAGGACAGCCCCAGCATTTT
TRBJ1-5 | NA | NA | TRBV10-3 | CAISESGDLQPQHF | TGTGCCATCAGTGAAAGCGGAGATCTCCAGCCCCAGCATTTT